Each of the 3 T cell receptor beta chains below was sequenced from the same sample in a study of identical twins. TCRdb ran MiXCR on the 5' RACE reads and lists one entry per CDR3 protein. This table has about 470,000 distinct CDR3 sequences, 20% to 30% appearing once. Another study also made use of these data, one on T cells expressing NK-cell markers.

The specimen sequenced was CD4+ T cells sorted from blood. These receptors were taken from a woman under 30 in good health.

Worth noting for this clonotype: Possible read error: a much larger clone is one base away. The J gene is TRBJ2-3, the V gene TRBV7-9; D not certain. This CDR3 has 11 amino acids. Looked up from germline, CDR1 is SEHNR and CDR2 is FQNEAQ (reference sequence). CDR3 loop: CTSSLLDTQYF. CDR3 DNA sequence: TGTACCAGCAGCTTACTCGATACGCAGTATTTT.

This clonotype has just a few counts. The rearrangement links TRBV20-1 to TRBJ1-2, with D maybe TRBD1 (5 bases). The CDR3 is 15 residues long. Trimming took off 5 bases at V and 3 bases at J, with 19 bases between the two ends. Per the germline V gene, CDR1 is DFQATT and CDR2 is SNEGSKA (reference sequence). CDR3 DNA sequence: TGCAGTGCTCCCGCCAGGCCAGGGATCGACTATGGCTACACCTTC. Translating gives CSAPARPGIDYGYTF.

The chain couples TRBV7-9 to TRBJ2-5; unclear D gene. The V end was cut by 5 bases, the J end by 6 bases, with 10 bases between. Germline CDR1 is SEHNR and CDR2 is FQNEAQ (reference sequence). This CDR3 comprises 12 residues. The CDR3 here is CASSPDPKTQYF. In nucleotides, the CDR3 is TGTGCCAGCAGCCCAGACCCGAAGACCCAGTACTTC.